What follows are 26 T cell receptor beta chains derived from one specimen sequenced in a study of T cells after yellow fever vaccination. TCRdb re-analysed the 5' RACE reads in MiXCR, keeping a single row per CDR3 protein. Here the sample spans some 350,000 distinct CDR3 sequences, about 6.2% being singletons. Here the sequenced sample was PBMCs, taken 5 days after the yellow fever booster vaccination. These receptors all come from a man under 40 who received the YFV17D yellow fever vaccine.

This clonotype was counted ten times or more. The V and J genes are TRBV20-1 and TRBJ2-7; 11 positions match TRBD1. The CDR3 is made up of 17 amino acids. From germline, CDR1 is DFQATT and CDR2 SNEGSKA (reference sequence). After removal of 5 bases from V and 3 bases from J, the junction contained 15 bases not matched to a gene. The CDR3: CSASSPSRDRGNYEQYF. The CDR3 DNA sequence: TGCAGTGCTTCCTCCCCCTCCCGGGACAGGGGGAACTACGAGCAGTACTTC.

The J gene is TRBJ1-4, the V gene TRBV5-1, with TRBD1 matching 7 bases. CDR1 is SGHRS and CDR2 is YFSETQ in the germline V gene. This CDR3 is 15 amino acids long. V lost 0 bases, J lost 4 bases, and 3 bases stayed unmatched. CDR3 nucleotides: TGCGCCAGCAGCTTGGGTGGGACAGATAATGAAAAACTGTTTTTT. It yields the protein CASSLGGTDNEKLFF.

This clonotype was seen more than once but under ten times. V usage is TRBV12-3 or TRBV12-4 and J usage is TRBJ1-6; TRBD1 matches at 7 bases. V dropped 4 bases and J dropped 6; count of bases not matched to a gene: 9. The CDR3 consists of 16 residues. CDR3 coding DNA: TGTGCCAGCAGTTATACAAAAGGGACAGTTAATTCACCCCTCCACTTT. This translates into CASSYTKGTVNSPLHF.

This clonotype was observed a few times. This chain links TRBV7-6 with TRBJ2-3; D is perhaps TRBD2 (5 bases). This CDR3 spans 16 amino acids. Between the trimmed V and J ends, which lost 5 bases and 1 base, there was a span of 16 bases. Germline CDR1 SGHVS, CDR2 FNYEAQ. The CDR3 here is CASSHRKGVGTDTQYF. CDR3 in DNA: TGTGCCAGCAGCCATAGAAAGGGAGTAGGCACAGATACGCAGTATTTT.

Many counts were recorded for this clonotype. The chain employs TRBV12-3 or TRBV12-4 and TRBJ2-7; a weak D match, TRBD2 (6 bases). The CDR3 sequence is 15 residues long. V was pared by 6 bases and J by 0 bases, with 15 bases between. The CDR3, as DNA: TGTGCCAGCAGGGGGGGTCAAGGGATCTCCTACGAGCAGTACTTC. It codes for CASRGGQGISYEQYF.

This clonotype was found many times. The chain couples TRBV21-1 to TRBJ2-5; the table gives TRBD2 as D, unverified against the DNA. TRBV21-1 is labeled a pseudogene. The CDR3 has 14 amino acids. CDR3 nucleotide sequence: TGTGCCAGCAGCAATTGGAGGGTCGGGGAGACCCAGTACTTC. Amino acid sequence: CASSNWRVGETQYF.

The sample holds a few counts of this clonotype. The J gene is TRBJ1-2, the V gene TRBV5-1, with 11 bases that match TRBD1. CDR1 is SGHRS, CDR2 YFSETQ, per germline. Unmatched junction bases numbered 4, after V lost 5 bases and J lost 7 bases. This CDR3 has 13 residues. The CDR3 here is CASRGQGASGYTF. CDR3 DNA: TGCGCCAGCAGAGGACAGGGGGCTAGTGGCTACACCTTC.

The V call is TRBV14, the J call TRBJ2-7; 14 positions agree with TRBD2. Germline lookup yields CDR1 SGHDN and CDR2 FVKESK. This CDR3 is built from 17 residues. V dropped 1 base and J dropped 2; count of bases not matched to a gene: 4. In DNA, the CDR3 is TGTGCCAGCAGCCAAGGACTAGCGGGAGGGCGGCCCTACGAGCAGTACTTC. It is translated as CASSQGLAGGRPYEQYF.

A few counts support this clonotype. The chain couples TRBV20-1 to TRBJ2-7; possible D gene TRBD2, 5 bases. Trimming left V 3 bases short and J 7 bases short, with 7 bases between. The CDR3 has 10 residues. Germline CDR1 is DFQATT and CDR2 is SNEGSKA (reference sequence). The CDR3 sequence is CSARGGEQYF. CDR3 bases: TGCAGTGCTAGGGGCGGGGAGCAGTACTTC.

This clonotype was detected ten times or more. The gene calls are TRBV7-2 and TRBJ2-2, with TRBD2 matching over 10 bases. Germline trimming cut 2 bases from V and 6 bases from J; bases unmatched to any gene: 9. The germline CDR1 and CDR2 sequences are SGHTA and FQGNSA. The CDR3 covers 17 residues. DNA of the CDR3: TGTGCCAGCAGCTTAATGGGAGCGGGAGGGCCATCCGGGGAGCTGTTTTTT. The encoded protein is CASSLMGAGGPSGELFF.

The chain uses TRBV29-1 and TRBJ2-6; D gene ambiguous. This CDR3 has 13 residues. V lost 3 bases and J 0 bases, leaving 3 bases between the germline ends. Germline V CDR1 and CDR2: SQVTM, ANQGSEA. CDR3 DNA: TGCAGCGTTGAGTTCTCTGGGGCCAACGTCCTGACTTTC. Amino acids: CSVEFSGANVLTF.

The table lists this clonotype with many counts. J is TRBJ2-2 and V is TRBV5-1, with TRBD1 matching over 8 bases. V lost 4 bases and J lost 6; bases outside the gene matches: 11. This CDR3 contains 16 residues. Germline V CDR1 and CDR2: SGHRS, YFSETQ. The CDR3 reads CASSPFGDRPPGELFF. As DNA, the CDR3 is TGCGCCAGCAGCCCGTTTGGGGACAGGCCCCCCGGGGAGCTGTTTTTT.

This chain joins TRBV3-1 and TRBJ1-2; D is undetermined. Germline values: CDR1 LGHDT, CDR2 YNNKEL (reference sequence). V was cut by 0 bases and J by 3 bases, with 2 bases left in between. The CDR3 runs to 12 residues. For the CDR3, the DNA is TGTGCCAGCAGCCAAGACTACTATGGCTACACCTTC. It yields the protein CASSQDYYGYTF.

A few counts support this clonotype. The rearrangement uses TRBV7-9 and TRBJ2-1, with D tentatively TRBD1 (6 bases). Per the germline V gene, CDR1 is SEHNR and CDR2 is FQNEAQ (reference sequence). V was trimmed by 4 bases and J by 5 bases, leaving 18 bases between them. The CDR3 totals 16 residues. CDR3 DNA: TGTGCCAGCAGCTCCCTACAGGGTTACGTCGACAATGAGCAGTTCTTC. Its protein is CASSSLQGYVDNEQFF. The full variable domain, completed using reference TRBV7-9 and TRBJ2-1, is DTGVSQNPRHKITKRGQNVTFRCDPISEHNRLYWYRQTLGQGPEFLTYFQNEAQLEKSRLLSDRFSAERPKGSFSTLEIQRTEQGDSAMYLCASSSLQGYVDNEQFFGPGTRLTVL.

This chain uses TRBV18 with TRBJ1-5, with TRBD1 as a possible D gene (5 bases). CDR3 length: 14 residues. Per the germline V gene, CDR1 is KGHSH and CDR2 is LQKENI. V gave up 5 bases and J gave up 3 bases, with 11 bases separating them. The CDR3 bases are TGTGCCAGCTCAGTCTGGGGCACCAATCAGCCCCAGCATTTT. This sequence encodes CASSVWGTNQPQHF.

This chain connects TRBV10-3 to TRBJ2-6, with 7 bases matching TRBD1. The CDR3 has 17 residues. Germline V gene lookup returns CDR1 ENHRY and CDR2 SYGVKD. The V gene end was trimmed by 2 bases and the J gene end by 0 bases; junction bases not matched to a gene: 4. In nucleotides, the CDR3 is TGTGCCATCAGTGAGAGGACAGGCAGCTCTGGGGCCAACGTCCTGACTTTC. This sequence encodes CAISERTGSSGANVLTF.

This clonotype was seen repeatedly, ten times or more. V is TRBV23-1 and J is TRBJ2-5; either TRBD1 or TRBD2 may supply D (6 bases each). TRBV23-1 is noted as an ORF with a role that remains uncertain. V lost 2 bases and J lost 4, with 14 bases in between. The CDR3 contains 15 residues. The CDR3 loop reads CASSQEGGRGETQYF. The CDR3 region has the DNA TGCGCCAGCAGTCAAGAGGGGGGAAGAGGAGAGACCCAGTACTTC.

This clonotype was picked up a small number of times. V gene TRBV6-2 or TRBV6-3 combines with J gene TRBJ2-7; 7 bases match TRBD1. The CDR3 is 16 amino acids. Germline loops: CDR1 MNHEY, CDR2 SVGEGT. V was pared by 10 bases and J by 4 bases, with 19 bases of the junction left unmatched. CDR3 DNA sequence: TGTGCCACCACCGACAGGGATCCCTCGGATGGGTACGAGCAGTACTTC. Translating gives CATTDRDPSDGYEQYF.

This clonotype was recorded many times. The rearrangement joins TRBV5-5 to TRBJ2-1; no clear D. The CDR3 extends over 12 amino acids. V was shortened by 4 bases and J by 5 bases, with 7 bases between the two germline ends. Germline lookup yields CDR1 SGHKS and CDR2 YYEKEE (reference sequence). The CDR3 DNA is TGTGCCAGCAGCAGAAACGACAATGAGCAGTTCTTC. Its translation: CASSRNDNEQFF.

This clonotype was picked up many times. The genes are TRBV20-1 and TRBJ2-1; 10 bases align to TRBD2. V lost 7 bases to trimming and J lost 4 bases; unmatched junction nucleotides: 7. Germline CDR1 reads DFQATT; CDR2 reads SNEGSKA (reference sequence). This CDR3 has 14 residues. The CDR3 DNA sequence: TGCAGTGGACCCGGGACTAGCGCGTACAATGAGCAGTTCTTC. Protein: CSGPGTSAYNEQFF.

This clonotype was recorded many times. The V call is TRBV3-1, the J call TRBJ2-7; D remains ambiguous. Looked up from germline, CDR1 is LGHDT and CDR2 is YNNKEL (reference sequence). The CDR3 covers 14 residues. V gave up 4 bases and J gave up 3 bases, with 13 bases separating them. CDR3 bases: TGTGCCAGCAGCCGAGGTCCTGCGAACTACGAGCAGTACTTC. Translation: CASSRGPANYEQYF.

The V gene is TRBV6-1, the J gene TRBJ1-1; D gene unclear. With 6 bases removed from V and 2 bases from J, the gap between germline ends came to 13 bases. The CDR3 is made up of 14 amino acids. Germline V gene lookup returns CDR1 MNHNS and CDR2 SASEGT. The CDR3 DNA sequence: TGTGCCAGCAGCTCCCCGCGCAGAAACACTGAAGCTTTCTTT. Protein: CASSSPRRNTEAFF.

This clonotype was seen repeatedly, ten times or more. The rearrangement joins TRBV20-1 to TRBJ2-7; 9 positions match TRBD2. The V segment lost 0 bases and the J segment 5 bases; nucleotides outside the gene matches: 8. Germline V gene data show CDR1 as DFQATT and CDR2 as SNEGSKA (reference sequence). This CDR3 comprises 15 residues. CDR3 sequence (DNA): TGCAGTGCTAGAGATCTGGCGGGAGGGCTGGACGAGCAGTACTTC. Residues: CSARDLAGGLDEQYF.

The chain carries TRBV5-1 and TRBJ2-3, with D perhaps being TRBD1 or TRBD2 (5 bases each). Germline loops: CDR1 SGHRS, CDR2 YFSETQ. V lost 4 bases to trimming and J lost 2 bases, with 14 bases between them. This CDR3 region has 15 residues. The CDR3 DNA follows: TGCGCCAGCAGCCCGTCGAGGGACCCCACAGATACGCAGTATTTT. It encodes CASSPSRDPTDTQYF.

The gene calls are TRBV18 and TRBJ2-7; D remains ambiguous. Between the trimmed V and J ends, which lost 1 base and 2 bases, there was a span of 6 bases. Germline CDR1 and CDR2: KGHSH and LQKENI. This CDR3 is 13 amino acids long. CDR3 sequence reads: CASSPHSTYEQYF. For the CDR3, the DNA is TGTGCCAGCTCACCACACAGCACCTACGAGCAGTACTTC.

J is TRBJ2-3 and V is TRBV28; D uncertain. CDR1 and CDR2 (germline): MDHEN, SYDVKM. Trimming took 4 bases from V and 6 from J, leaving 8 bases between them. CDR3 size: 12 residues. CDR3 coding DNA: TGTGCCAGCAGTTCCCAGGTGGATACGCAGTATTTT. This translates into CASSSQVDTQYF.